This T cell receptor (beta chain) derives from a study of blood T cell repertoires in COVID-19 (dated by TCRdb to the early 2020s). Notes on the research overall: Collaborator samples came from the United States, Italy and Spain and covered acute and convalescent phases of COVID-19. Deeply sampled blood TCRbeta repertoires from subjects exposed to, actively infected with, or recovered from COVID-19 were included in the dataset. Nearly every sample came with metadata listing a de-identified subject ID, COVID-19 status, age in years and sex. Where available, HLA class I and class II types were obtained from metadata supplied by the sample provider rather than from assay-based typing. The samples were drawn from the first 160 participants of the ongoing ImmuneRACE study and from over a thousand subjects provided by 6 global collaborators. The prospective study material was composed of cDNA or gDNA derived from T cells, B-cell-depleted T cells, or PBMCs. The repertoires were released in a freely available public database meant as a resource for research on the immune response to SARS-CoV-2.

What the authors observed across the whole study: Clinical and demographic metadata were provided uncurated, with the amount varying by source and participant.

TCRbeta CDR3 regions were amplified from genomic DNA using the immunoSEQ Assay, a bias-controlled multiplex PCR. The original methods were these. Nucleated cell counts per sample were estimated from amplification of reference gene primers within the assay. To quantify the absolute abundance of each unique TCRbeta CDR3 rearrangement, sequence reads were collapsed and filtered. For each sample, productive Simpson clonality was calculated as the square root of Simpson's diversity index across productive rearrangements. Here the immuneACCESS table is served through TCRdb, limited to in-frame sequences with V and J called. Missing clones are a known gap in these copies; in checked studies unresolved V genes cover under half, and the rest lacks a known reason. V and J calls and clone size are given by that table; D and trimming were obtained from the DNA. Across this sample there are around 350,000 clones, with around 87% seen only once. The leading ten clones occupy approximately 2.9% of the sample.

V loses 4 bases at its end and J loses 7 bases; junction bases beyond the gene matches: 9. Counted from cysteine to phenylalanine, this CDR3 has 17 amino acids. Of the read, only the CDR3 DNA is kept; its 51 bases are in frame from base 1. Sequences SGHNT (CDR1) and YYREEE (CDR2) are obtained from the germline V gene (reference sequence). Each collaborating institution followed its own protocols to collect whole blood in K2EDTA tubes. For TCRbeta analysis, collaborators shipped samples in one of three forms: frozen whole blood, isolated PBMCs, or DNA extracted from either of those sample types. To note about this clone: It has no known antigen specificity. Base qualities are not at hand, and no much larger clone is one base apart.

The sequence was obtained from a human donor in a cohort sampled during active COVID-19. This chain is built from TRBV5-4 and TRBJ2-2, with TRBD2 identical over 14 junction bases. The specimen was peripheral blood. This receptor carries the CDR3 CASSQAQGLAGVGELFF. DNA sequence: TGTGCCAGCAGCCAAGCCCAGGGACTAGCGGGAGTCGGGGAGCTGTTTTTT.